This is a list of T cell receptor beta chains from one sample in a study of T cells in tumors after PD-1 blockade. Profiling relied on immunoSEQ multiplex PCR, and the TCRdb table lists in-frame clones only, not all of them. The data contain around 50,000 clones, approximately 75% of them singletons. The source material was PBMCs, sampled before anti-PD-1 treatment. These receptors all stem from a human donor with basal cell carcinoma. CDR3s include the opening cysteine and the closing phenylalanine or tryptophan. Fields, in order: CDR3 protein, CDR3 DNA, J gene, D gene, CDR3 length, V gene, clone size. The D gene is left open where the match is weak. Expanded clones get a size class; other rows say once, few or many, or leave the size out.

cdr3_aa: CASSSRDRSLRGYTF
cdr3_nt: TGTGCCAGCAGCTCGAGGGACAGATCCTTAAGGGGCTACACCTTC
j_call: TRBJ1-2
d_call: TRBD1
cdr3_length: 15
v_call: TRBV7-9
clone_size: NA

cdr3_aa: CASSHTYSTDTQYF
cdr3_nt: TGCGCCAGCAGCCACACGTACTCCACAGATACGCAGTATTTT
j_call: TRBJ2-3
d_call: NA
cdr3_length: 14
v_call: TRBV10-1
clone_size: once

cdr3_aa: CSARKGEQFF
cdr3_nt: TGCAGTGCTAGAAAGGGGGAGCAGTTCTTC
j_call: TRBJ2-1
d_call: NA
cdr3_length: 10
v_call: TRBV20-1
clone_size: NA

cdr3_aa: CASGGGTGNQPQHF
cdr3_nt: TGTGCCAGCGGCGGTGGGACAGGGAATCAGCCCCAGCATTTT
j_call: TRBJ1-5
d_call: TRBD1
cdr3_length: 14
v_call: TRBV6-5
clone_size: NA

cdr3_aa: CSGNRGQNTEAFF
cdr3_nt: TGCAGCGGTAACAGGGGGCAGAACACTGAAGCTTTCTTT
j_call: TRBJ1-1
d_call: TRBD1
cdr3_length: 13
v_call: TRBV29-1
clone_size: NA

cdr3_aa: CASSRPWGDEKLFF
cdr3_nt: TGTGCCAGCAGCCGGCCTTGGGGGGATGAAAAACTGTTTTTT
j_call: TRBJ1-4
d_call: NA
cdr3_length: 14
v_call: TRBV3-1/TRBV3-2
clone_size: NA

cdr3_aa: CATAGDSYEQYF
cdr3_nt: TGTGCCACCGCAGGGGACTCCTACGAGCAGTACTTC
j_call: TRBJ2-7
d_call: NA
cdr3_length: 12
v_call: TRBV24-1
clone_size: NA

cdr3_aa: CASSSGQGARELFF
cdr3_nt: TGTGCCAGCAGCTCCGGACAGGGGGCTCGGGAGCTGTTTTTT
j_call: TRBJ2-2
d_call: TRBD1
cdr3_length: 14
v_call: TRBV5-4
clone_size: NA

cdr3_aa: CASSLRGSGNTIYF
cdr3_nt: TGCGCCAGCAGCCTCAGGGGTTCCGGAAACACCATATATTTT
j_call: TRBJ1-3
d_call: NA
cdr3_length: 14
v_call: TRBV5-1
clone_size: once

cdr3_aa: CASSRATGLYGYTF
cdr3_nt: TGTGCCAGCAGCAGGGCGACAGGGCTATATGGCTACACCTTC
j_call: TRBJ1-2
d_call: TRBD1
cdr3_length: 14
v_call: TRBV28
clone_size: NA

cdr3_aa: CSVPGTESYEQYF
cdr3_nt: TGCAGCGTGCCCGGGACCGAATCCTACGAGCAGTACTTC
j_call: TRBJ2-7
d_call: NA
cdr3_length: 13
v_call: TRBV29-1
clone_size: once

cdr3_aa: CASSEDRLGAGELFF
cdr3_nt: TGCGCCAGCAGTGAAGACAGGCTCGGGGCCGGGGAGCTGTTTTTT
j_call: TRBJ2-2
d_call: NA
cdr3_length: 15
v_call: TRBV10-1
clone_size: NA

cdr3_aa: CASSDSWAKNIQYF
cdr3_nt: TGCGCCAGCAGTGACAGTTGGGCCAAAAACATTCAGTACTTC
j_call: TRBJ2-4
d_call: NA
cdr3_length: 14
v_call: TRBV4-1
clone_size: NA

cdr3_aa: CIARTEAEAFF
cdr3_nt: TGCATCGCACGCACAGAAGCTGAAGCTTTCTTT
j_call: TRBJ1-1
d_call: NA
cdr3_length: 11
v_call: TRBV29-1
clone_size: NA

cdr3_aa: CASSEATGREKLFF
cdr3_nt: TGTGCCAGCAGTGAAGCGACAGGGCGTGAAAAACTGTTTTTT
j_call: TRBJ1-4
d_call: TRBD1
cdr3_length: 14
v_call: TRBV2
clone_size: NA

cdr3_aa: CASSFSLRQGGTEAFF
cdr3_nt: TGCGCCAGCAGTTTCAGCCTTAGACAGGGTGGCACTGAAGCTTTCTTT
j_call: TRBJ1-1
d_call: TRBD1
cdr3_length: 16
v_call: TRBV5-1
clone_size: NA

cdr3_aa: CASLERGQGIYEQYF
cdr3_nt: TGTGCCAGCCTCGAACGGGGACAGGGGATCTACGAGCAGTACTTC
j_call: TRBJ2-7
d_call: NA
cdr3_length: 15
v_call: TRBV21-1
clone_size: NA

cdr3_aa: CASSIPGVNYGYTF
cdr3_nt: TGTGCCAGTAGTATCCCGGGAGTCAACTATGGCTACACCTTC
j_call: TRBJ1-2
d_call: NA
cdr3_length: 14
v_call: TRBV19
clone_size: NA

cdr3_aa: CASSGPGQLYGYTF
cdr3_nt: TGCGCCAGCAGCGGCCCGGGACAGCTCTATGGCTACACCTTC
j_call: TRBJ1-2
d_call: TRBD1
cdr3_length: 14
v_call: TRBV4-1
clone_size: NA

cdr3_aa: CASSLPGGLRGEQFF
cdr3_nt: TGTGCCAGCAGCTTACCGGGGGGCCTGCGGGGTGAGCAGTTCTTC
j_call: TRBJ2-1
d_call: NA
cdr3_length: 15
v_call: TRBV7-2
clone_size: few

cdr3_aa: CASSLGTAYEQYF
cdr3_nt: TGTGCCAGCAGCTTAGGGACAGCCTACGAGCAGTACTTC
j_call: TRBJ2-7
d_call: NA
cdr3_length: 13
v_call: TRBV7-9
clone_size: once

cdr3_aa: CASSIVSGGQPQHF
cdr3_nt: TGCGCCAGCAGCATCGTATCGGGAGGGCAGCCCCAGCATTTT
j_call: TRBJ1-5
d_call: NA
cdr3_length: 14
v_call: TRBV5-1
clone_size: few

cdr3_aa: CASSLGLSGDTQYF
cdr3_nt: TGTGCCAGCAGCCTAGGCCTAAGCGGGGATACGCAGTATTTT
j_call: TRBJ2-3
d_call: NA
cdr3_length: 14
v_call: TRBV7-3
clone_size: NA

cdr3_aa: CASKTSPRPGYGYTF
cdr3_nt: TGTGCCAGCAAAACCTCCCCCAGACCCGGTTATGGCTACACCTTC
j_call: TRBJ1-2
d_call: NA
cdr3_length: 15
v_call: TRBV6-5
clone_size: NA

cdr3_aa: CASRGQATGELFF
cdr3_nt: TGTGCCAGCAGGGGACAAGCCACCGGGGAGCTGTTTTTT
j_call: TRBJ2-2
d_call: NA
cdr3_length: 13
v_call: TRBV6-5
clone_size: NA

cdr3_aa: CASSPGPTYEQYF
cdr3_nt: TGTGCCAGCAGCCCTGGCCCGACCTACGAGCAGTACTTC
j_call: TRBJ2-7
d_call: NA
cdr3_length: 13
v_call: TRBV7-6
clone_size: NA

cdr3_aa: CASSARGQNNSPLHF
cdr3_nt: TGTGCCAGCAGTGCGCGGGGACAGAATAATTCACCCCTCCACTTT
j_call: TRBJ1-6
d_call: TRBD1
cdr3_length: 15
v_call: TRBV2
clone_size: NA

cdr3_aa: CASSSGLGNPYEQYF
cdr3_nt: TGTGCCAGCAGTTCGGGACTAGGCAACCCCTACGAGCAGTACTTC
j_call: TRBJ2-7
d_call: TRBD2
cdr3_length: 15
v_call: TRBV28
clone_size: NA

cdr3_aa: CASSYTSGAYEQYF
cdr3_nt: TGTGCCAGCAGTTACACTAGCGGTGCCTACGAGCAGTACTTC
j_call: TRBJ2-7
d_call: TRBD2
cdr3_length: 14
v_call: TRBV6-6
clone_size: NA

cdr3_aa: CASSLNRWGASYEQYF
cdr3_nt: TGTGCCAGCAGTTTAAACCGATGGGGAGCTTCCTACGAGCAGTACTTC
j_call: TRBJ2-7
d_call: NA
cdr3_length: 16
v_call: TRBV28
clone_size: once

cdr3_aa: CASSLGDFQGEQYF
cdr3_nt: TGCGCCAGCAGCTTGGGGGACTTCCAGGGGGAGCAGTACTTC
j_call: TRBJ2-7
d_call: NA
cdr3_length: 14
v_call: TRBV5-1
clone_size: NA

cdr3_aa: CASSPGGLAGDGEQYF
cdr3_nt: TGTGCCAGCAGCCCAGGGGGACTAGCGGGAGACGGCGAGCAGTACTTC
j_call: TRBJ2-7
d_call: TRBD2
cdr3_length: 16
v_call: TRBV5-4
clone_size: NA

cdr3_aa: CASSLSGGGKRETQYF
cdr3_nt: TGCGCCAGCAGCTTGTCTGGCGGGGGGAAGAGGGAGACCCAGTACTTC
j_call: TRBJ2-5
d_call: TRBD2
cdr3_length: 16
v_call: TRBV5-1
clone_size: NA

cdr3_aa: CASSSGGIAGEVETQYF
cdr3_nt: TGTGCCAGCAGTTCGGGTGGTATAGCGGGGGAGGTAGAGACCCAGTACTTC
j_call: TRBJ2-5
d_call: TRBD2
cdr3_length: 17
v_call: TRBV28
clone_size: NA

cdr3_aa: CASSLGTGPGNEQFF
cdr3_nt: TGTGCCAGCAGCTTAGGGACAGGGCCCGGGAATGAGCAGTTCTTC
j_call: TRBJ2-1
d_call: TRBD1
cdr3_length: 15
v_call: TRBV7-7
clone_size: NA

cdr3_aa: CASSLGTLGEKLFF
cdr3_nt: TGTGCCAGCAGCTTGGGGACTCTGGGGGAAAAACTGTTTTTT
j_call: TRBJ1-4
d_call: NA
cdr3_length: 14
v_call: TRBV5-6
clone_size: NA

cdr3_aa: CASSRRQGRGYTF
cdr3_nt: TGTGCCAGCAGCCGTCGACAGGGTCGGGGCTACACCTTC
j_call: TRBJ1-2
d_call: TRBD1
cdr3_length: 13
v_call: TRBV11-1
clone_size: NA

cdr3_aa: CASTQDTGFYGYTF
cdr3_nt: TGTGCCAGTACTCAAGACACAGGATTCTATGGCTACACCTTC
j_call: TRBJ1-2
d_call: NA
cdr3_length: 14
v_call: TRBV19
clone_size: NA

cdr3_aa: CASSLTGGVNTEAFF
cdr3_nt: TGTGCCAGCAGCTTAACCGGGGGTGTTAACACTGAAGCTTTCTTT
j_call: TRBJ1-1
d_call: NA
cdr3_length: 15
v_call: TRBV5-6
clone_size: medium-sized

cdr3_aa: CASSQDSSEAFF
cdr3_nt: TGTGCCAGCAGTCAGGACAGTTCTGAAGCTTTCTTT
j_call: TRBJ1-1
d_call: NA
cdr3_length: 12
v_call: TRBV2
clone_size: NA

cdr3_aa: CASSLLAGGGNEQFF
cdr3_nt: TGTGCCAGCAGCCTTCTAGCGGGAGGAGGCAATGAGCAGTTCTTC
j_call: TRBJ2-1
d_call: TRBD2
cdr3_length: 15
v_call: TRBV3-1/TRBV3-2
clone_size: NA

cdr3_aa: CASSQEIPPRNTEAFF
cdr3_nt: TGCGCCAGCAGCCAAGAAATACCGCCACGGAACACTGAAGCTTTCTTT
j_call: TRBJ1-1
d_call: NA
cdr3_length: 16
v_call: TRBV4-1
clone_size: once

cdr3_aa: CASSRGRSRSGNTEAFF
cdr3_nt: TGTGCCAGCAGCCGGGGGAGGTCCCGGAGTGGGAACACTGAAGCTTTCTTT
j_call: TRBJ1-1
d_call: NA
cdr3_length: 17
v_call: TRBV7-2
clone_size: NA

cdr3_aa: CASSEDSVLNIQSQGASSPLHF
cdr3_nt: TGTGCCAGCAGTGAGGATTCGGTCCTCAACATCCAATCACAGGGGGCGAGTTCACCCCTCCACTTT
j_call: TRBJ1-6
d_call: TRBD1
cdr3_length: 22
v_call: TRBV2
clone_size: NA

cdr3_aa: CASRTGPLGYTF
cdr3_nt: TGTGCCAGCAGAACGGGACCGCTGGGCTACACCTTC
j_call: TRBJ1-2
d_call: NA
cdr3_length: 12
v_call: TRBV2
clone_size: NA

cdr3_aa: CATGEATGMGTEAFF
cdr3_nt: TGTGCCACCGGGGAAGCCACAGGGATGGGCACTGAAGCTTTCTTT
j_call: TRBJ1-1
d_call: NA
cdr3_length: 15
v_call: TRBV28
clone_size: NA

cdr3_aa: CASSYGVGSGEKLFF
cdr3_nt: TGTGCCAGCAGTTACGGGGTCGGGTCGGGTGAAAAACTGTTTTTT
j_call: TRBJ1-4
d_call: NA
cdr3_length: 15
v_call: TRBV6-6
clone_size: NA

cdr3_aa: CASSNTQGARETQYF
cdr3_nt: TGTGCCAGCAGTAACACCCAGGGGGCGAGGGAGACCCAGTACTTC
j_call: TRBJ2-5
d_call: TRBD1
cdr3_length: 15
v_call: TRBV6-6
clone_size: NA

cdr3_aa: CASSSGQHNAYGYTF
cdr3_nt: TGTGCCAGCAGTTCAGGACAGCACAATGCCTATGGCTACACCTTC
j_call: TRBJ1-2
d_call: NA
cdr3_length: 15
v_call: TRBV28
clone_size: NA

cdr3_aa: CASSHGPWKNTEAFF
cdr3_nt: TGTGCCAGCAGCCATGGACCTTGGAAGAACACTGAAGCTTTCTTT
j_call: TRBJ1-1
d_call: NA
cdr3_length: 15
v_call: TRBV6-2/TRBV6-3
clone_size: NA

cdr3_aa: CASSQDLGSRTYGYTF
cdr3_nt: TGTGCCAGCAGCCAAGACTTGGGCAGCCGCACCTATGGCTACACCTTC
j_call: TRBJ1-2
d_call: NA
cdr3_length: 16
v_call: TRBV3-1/TRBV3-2
clone_size: NA

cdr3_aa: CASSHDRDTEAFF
cdr3_nt: TGTGCCAGCAGTCACGACAGAGACACTGAAGCTTTCTTT
j_call: TRBJ1-1
d_call: NA
cdr3_length: 13
v_call: TRBV7-3
clone_size: NA

cdr3_aa: CASSQVLRDEQYF
cdr3_nt: TGTGCCAGCAGCCAAGTACTTAGGGACGAGCAGTACTTC
j_call: TRBJ2-7
d_call: NA
cdr3_length: 13
v_call: TRBV3-1/TRBV3-2
clone_size: NA

cdr3_aa: CASRFRDRGYEQYF
cdr3_nt: TGTGCCAGCAGGTTTCGGGACAGGGGCTACGAGCAGTACTTC
j_call: TRBJ2-7
d_call: TRBD1
cdr3_length: 14
v_call: TRBV2
clone_size: NA

cdr3_aa: CAASQGNTEAFF
cdr3_nt: TGTGCCGCTTCACAGGGGAACACTGAAGCTTTCTTT
j_call: TRBJ1-1
d_call: NA
cdr3_length: 12
v_call: TRBV6-6
clone_size: few

cdr3_aa: CASSVVGGKTGELFF
cdr3_nt: TGCGCCAGCAGCGTTGTTGGGGGCAAGACCGGGGAGCTGTTTTTT
j_call: TRBJ2-2
d_call: NA
cdr3_length: 15
v_call: TRBV5-1
clone_size: few

cdr3_aa: CSARRSGELFF
cdr3_nt: TGCAGTGCTAGAAGGTCCGGGGAGCTGTTTTTT
j_call: TRBJ2-2
d_call: NA
cdr3_length: 11
v_call: TRBV20-1
clone_size: NA